This T cell receptor beta chain was captured in a study of long-term antiretroviral therapy in people with HIV. The table lists this clone with a count of one. Its specificity is unknown. The samples, holding roughly 0.85-10 million cryopreserved PBMC, were thawed before DNA extraction was carried out. Trimming cost V 1 base and J 2 bases, with 15 bases left between them. CDR1 is KGHSH and CDR2 is LQKENI in the germline V gene. This CDR3 has 16 amino acids. Whole-study results and caveats: CDR3 lengths in HIV samples spanned a narrower range than controls.

Survey-level resolution applied to immunoSEQ assay v3.0. Profiled with immunoSEQ multiplex PCR; TCRdb holds only in-frame clones, not every one. The sample carries more than 15,000 clones, around nine tenths recorded once. The sample consisted of unsorted PBMCs, taken 0.3 years after starting antiretroviral therapy. V gene TRBV18 combines with J gene TRBJ2-7, with a possible D match to TRBD2 (5 bases). The receptor was derived from a man aged 55-75 years with HIV. The CDR3 sequence is CASSPRDDIGTYEQYF. CDR3 sequence (DNA): TGTGCCAGCTCACCACGGGATGACATCGGGACCTACGAGCAGTACTTC.